The present TCR beta chain was sequenced within a study of regulatory T cells in long-lasting Graves disease. Time point denoted: newly diagnosed GD, antithyroid drugs for less than 3 months. TCR sequences were obtained from RNA taken from PBMCs. Building of the TCR beta libraries involved iRepertoire HTBI primers and Arm-PCR of CDR3 regions. TCRdb reanalysed the multiplex PCR reads using MiXCR and keeps one entry per CDR3 protein. The sample yields roughly 440,000 distinct CDR3 sequences, less than 20% seen once. This sample was shared with a second study, whose subject was T cells in Graves' hyperthyroidism and ophthalmopathy. That work contributes: The patients, who ranged from 18 to 65 in age, presented with newly diagnosed hyperthyroidism lasting under 2 months. HTBI primers were the set used in a first-round RT-PCR of the TCR CDR3.

The input for sequencing was peripheral blood mononuclear cells (PBMCs), taken at new diagnosis, from a patient treated with antithyroid drugs. This clonotype originated in a woman aged 18 to 35 with Graves disease.

CDR3 in DNA: TGCAGCGTCCAGACGGGGAGGATTGACTACACCTTC. Translation gives CSVQTGRIDYTF. The rearrangement links TRBV29-1 to TRBJ1-2; D uncertain. CDR1 is SQVTM, CDR2 ANQGSEA, per germline. This CDR3 is built from 12 residues. The V gene lost 6 bases and the J gene lost 10 bases, with 18 bases spanning the gap.